These T cell receptor gamma chains were read from a single sample in a study of Vδ1+ human thymocytes. TCRdb re-identified clones in the multiplex PCR reads via CATT. The profile shows about 36,000 gamma-chain clones, 20% to 25% of them singletons. Sequenced sample: Vdelta1+ gamma-delta thymocytes from the thymus. These receptors were obtained from a girl under three years old who had congenital heart surgery. CDR3s include the opening cysteine and the closing phenylalanine or tryptophan. Part of the rows lack a size; the others show once, few, many or a class for expanded clones.

TRGV9	medium-sized	TRGJ1/TRGJ2	CALWTNYYKKLF	TGTGCCTTGTGGACGAATTATTATAAGAAACTCTTT
TRGV2	NA	TRGJ1/TRGJ2	CATWDGGPWYYKKLF	TGTGCCACCTGGGACGGGGGGCCTTGGTATTATAAGAAACTCTTT
TRGV9	many	TRGJ1/TRGJ2	CALWEVRKKLF	TGTGCCTTGTGGGAGGTGAGGAAGAAACTCTTT
TRGV5	few	TRGJ1/TRGJ2	CATWDRPAYYKKLF	TGTGCCACCTGGGACAGGCCCGCTTATTATAAGAAACTCTTT
TRGV2	NA	TRGJ1/TRGJ2	CATWDGLGYKKLF	TGTGCCACCTGGGACGGGCTAGGATATAAGAAACTCTTT
TRGV9	NA	TRGJ1/TRGJ2	CALWESVYYKKLF	TGTGCCTTGTGGGAGTCGGTTTATTATAAGAAACTCTTT
TRGV9	NA	TRGJP1	CALWEVLEFGWFKIF	TGTGCCTTGTGGGAGGTGCTAGAGTTCGGATGGTTCAAGATATTT
TRGV2	NA	TRGJP2	CATWDGPLNSSDWIKTF	TGTGCCACCTGGGACGGGCCGCTTAATAGTAGTGATTGGATCAAGACGTTT
TRGV2	few	TRGJ1/TRGJ2	CATWDGPNLSYKKLF	TGTGCCACCTGGGATGGGCCGAACCTATCTTATAAGAAACTCTTT
TRGV2	NA	TRGJ1/TRGJ2	CATWDGPVSPICYKKLF	TGTGCCACCTGGGACGGGCCAGTGAGTCCTATTTGTTATAAGAAACTCTTT
TRGV9	NA	TRGJ1/TRGJ2	CALWEVHLLF	TGTGCCTTGTGGGAGGTGCATTTACTCTTT
TRGV9	NA	TRGJ1/TRGJ2	CALWEVGNYYKKLF	TGTGCCTTGTGGGAGGTCGGGAATTATTATAAGAAACTCTTT
TRGV2	NA	TRGJ1/TRGJ2	CATWDRTSTTFYYKKLF	TGTGCCACCTGGGACAGGACTTCAACAACCTTTTATTATAAGAAACTCTTT
TRGV9	NA	TRGJ1/TRGJ2	CALWESIRYKKLF	TGTGCCTTGTGGGAGTCGATTAGGTATAAGAAACTCTTT
TRGV4	NA	TRGJ1/TRGJ2	CATWDGLNFYYKKLF	TGTGCCACCTGGGATGGGCTGAATTTCTATTATAAGAAACTCTTT
TRGV9	NA	TRGJP2	CALWEVDSSDWIKTF	TGTGCCTTGTGGGAGGTTGATAGTAGTGATTGGATCAAGACGTTT